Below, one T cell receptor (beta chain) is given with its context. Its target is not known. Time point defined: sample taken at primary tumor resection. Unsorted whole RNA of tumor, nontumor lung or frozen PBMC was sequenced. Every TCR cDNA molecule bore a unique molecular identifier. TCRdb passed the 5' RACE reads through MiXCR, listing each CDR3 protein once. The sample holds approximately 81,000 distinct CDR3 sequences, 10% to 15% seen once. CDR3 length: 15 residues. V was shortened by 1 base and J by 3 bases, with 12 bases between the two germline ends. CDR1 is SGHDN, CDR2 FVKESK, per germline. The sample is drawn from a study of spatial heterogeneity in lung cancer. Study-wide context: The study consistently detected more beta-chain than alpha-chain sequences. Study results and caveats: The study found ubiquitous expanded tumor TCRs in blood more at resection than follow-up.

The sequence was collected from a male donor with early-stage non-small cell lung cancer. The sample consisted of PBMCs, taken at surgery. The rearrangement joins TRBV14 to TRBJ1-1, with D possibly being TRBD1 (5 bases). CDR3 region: CASSQGGGGYTEAFF. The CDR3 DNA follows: TGTGCCAGCAGCCAAGGCGGGGGTGGATACACTGAAGCTTTCTTT.